The subject of this entry is one T cell receptor (beta chain). This sample was taken from a study of control samples from healthy donors and cancer patients. The CDR3 covers 14 residues. The germline gives CDR1 MNHNY, CDR2 SVGAGI (reference sequence). Trimming took 8 bases from V and 2 from J, leaving 15 bases between them. Sequenced by immunoSEQ multiplex PCR; TCRdb stores in-frame clones only, minus some. Of roughly 160,000 clones in the sample, about 90% are singletons; the top ten hold approximately 4.9%. Material for sequencing was blood. This clonotype originated in a woman aged 30 to 39 in good health. The chain has TRBV6-6 and TRBJ1-1, with D possibly matching TRBD1 (5 bases). CDR3 protein: CASVAGTANTEAFF. Here the CDR3 DNA reads TGTGCCAGCGTCGCCGGGACCGCAAACACTGAAGCTTTCTTT.